The clone carrying this T cell receptor beta chain came up many times. This specimen comes from a study of T-cell reconstitution after alpha-beta-depleted transplantation in children. Preparation of the TCRbeta library was carried out with unique molecular identifiers. A single record per CDR3 protein comes from TCRdb applying MiXCR to the PCR reads. Of about 610,000 distinct CDR3 sequences listed, 10% to 13% are singletons. Trimming stripped 2 bases from V and 5 bases from J, with 15 bases between. Germline loops: CDR1 SGHRS, CDR2 YFSETQ. The CDR3 contains 15 residues. Sequencing used PBMCs from the stem cell graft donor, obtained from the stem cell graft. This receptor was taken from a human donor who donated a stem cell graft to a child with acute myeloid leukemia. The chain is built from TRBV5-1 and TRBJ2-3; D may be TRBD2 (6 bases). This CDR3 reads CASSLRLALEDTQYF. The CDR3 bases are TGCGCCAGCAGCTTACGGCTAGCGTTAGAAGATACGCAGTATTTT.